This T cell receptor (beta chain) appears in the sequencing data of a study of blood T cell repertoires in COVID-19. The table came from immunoSEQ multiplex PCR; TCRdb's copy has only in-frame clones and leaves some out. The table lists under 200,000 clones, around 84% of them singletons. This CDR3 is 17 amino acids long. V was cut by 1 base and J by 7 bases, with 17 bases left in between. Germline-derived CDR1 and CDR2 are SGHVS and FQNEAQ. The chain uses TRBV7-8 and TRBJ1-6, with a tentative D call TRBD1 (5 bases). The material sequenced was peripheral blood. The source is a man aged 50 or older with active or convalescent COVID-19. CDR3 in amino acids: CASSLVWQGKLNSPLHF. The CDR3 DNA reads as TGTGCCAGCAGCTTAGTATGGCAGGGCAAGTTAAATTCACCCCTCCACTTT.